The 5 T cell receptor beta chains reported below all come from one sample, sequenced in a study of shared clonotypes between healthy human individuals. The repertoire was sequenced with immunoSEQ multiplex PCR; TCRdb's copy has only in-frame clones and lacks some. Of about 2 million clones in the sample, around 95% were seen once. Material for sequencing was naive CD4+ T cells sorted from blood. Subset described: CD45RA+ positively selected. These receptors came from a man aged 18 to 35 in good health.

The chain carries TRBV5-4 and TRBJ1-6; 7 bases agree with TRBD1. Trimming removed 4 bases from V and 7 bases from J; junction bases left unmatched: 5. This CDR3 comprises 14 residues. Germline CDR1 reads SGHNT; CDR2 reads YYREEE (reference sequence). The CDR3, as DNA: TGTGCCAGCAGCGAACAGGGGTACAATTCACCCCTCCACTTT. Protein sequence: CASSEQGYNSPLHF.

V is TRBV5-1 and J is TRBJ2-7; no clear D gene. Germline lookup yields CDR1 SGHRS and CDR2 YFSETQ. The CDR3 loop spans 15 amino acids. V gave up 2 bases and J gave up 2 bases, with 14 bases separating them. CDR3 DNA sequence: TGCGCCAGCAGCTTTGTTGGTGCACGGCCCTACGAGCAGTACTTC. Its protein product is CASSFVGARPYEQYF.

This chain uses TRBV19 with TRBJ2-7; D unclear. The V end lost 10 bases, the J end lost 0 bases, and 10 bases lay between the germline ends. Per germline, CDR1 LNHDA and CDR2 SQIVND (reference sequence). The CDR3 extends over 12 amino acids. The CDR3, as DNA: TGTGCCACCCAAACCCACTCCTACGAGCAGTACTTC. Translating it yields CATQTHSYEQYF. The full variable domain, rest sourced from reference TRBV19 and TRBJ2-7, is DGGITQSPKYLFRKEGQNVTLSCEQNLNHDAMYWYRQDPGQGLRLIYYSQIVNDFQKGDIAEGYSVSREKKESFPLTVTSAQKNPTAFYLCATQTHSYEQYFGPGTRLTVT.

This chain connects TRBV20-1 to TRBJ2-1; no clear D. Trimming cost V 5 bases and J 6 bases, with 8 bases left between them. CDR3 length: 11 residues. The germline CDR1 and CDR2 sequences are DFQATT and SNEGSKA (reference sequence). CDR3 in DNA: TGCAGTGCTCGTTACCTCAATGAGCAGTTCTTC. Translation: CSARYLNEQFF.

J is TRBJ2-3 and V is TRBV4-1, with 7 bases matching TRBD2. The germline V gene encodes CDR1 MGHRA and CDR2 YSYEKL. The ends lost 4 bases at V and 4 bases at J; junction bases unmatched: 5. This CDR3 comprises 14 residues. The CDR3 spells CASSPGLGPDTQYF. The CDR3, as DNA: TGCGCCAGCAGCCCCGGACTAGGCCCAGATACGCAGTATTTT.